Given below is one T cell receptor (beta chain) in context. Its antigen is currently unknown. The data were taken from a study of shared clonotypes between healthy human individuals. Broader study findings: Depth was large, yet rarefaction showed that sorted-subset sequencing was incomplete.

The assay was immunoSEQ multiplex PCR, and TCRdb's table has in-frame clones only and misses some. The repertoire holds 2 million to 2.5 million clones, with 93% as singletons. Naive CD8 cells comprised CD45RO-negative, CCR7-positively selected cells, excluding terminally differentiated effector memory CD45RA+ cells. With 4 bases clipped from V and 6 bases from J, the junction kept 3 bases outside the gene matches. The CDR3 runs to 15 residues. Germline V gene sequence: CDR1 SGHRS, CDR2 YFSETQ. The source of this sequence is a young man in good health. Some clones in this sample may be carry-over from other donors' samples. The genes are TRBV5-1 and TRBJ2-2; 13 nucleotides match TRBD2. The specimen was naive CD8+ T cells from PBMCs. The CDR3 DNA reads as TGCGCCAGCAGCCGTGGACTAGCGGGAGCCGGGGAGCTGTTTTTT. It specifies CASSRGLAGAGELFF.